The 26 T cell receptor beta chains in this list originate from one sample, sequenced in a study of glioma-infiltrating T cells. Using RNA template, CDR3s of TCR alpha and beta were amplified with iRepertoire arm-PCR. TCRdb reprocessed the multiplex PCR reads with MiXCR, giving one entry per CDR3 protein. The table has approximately 190,000 distinct CDR3 sequences, 30% to 40% seen once. The sample consisted of glioma tissue, nonneoplastic brain tissue, or PBMCs (not recorded which). These receptor sequences come from a human donor with low-grade glioma or glioblastoma, undergoing nonglioma brain surgery, or in good health (not recorded which).

This clonotype was seen at least ten times. The chain combines TRBV7-9 with TRBJ2-7; either TRBD1 or TRBD2 may supply D (5 bases each). V lost 7 bases to trimming and J lost 2 bases, with 12 bases between them. Looked up from germline, CDR1 is SEHNR and CDR2 is FQNEAQ (reference sequence). There are 13 residues in the CDR3. The CDR3 DNA reads as TGTGCCAGCATCAGGGACCCCCCCTACGAGCAGTACTTC. Translating gives CASIRDPPYEQYF.

The sample holds many counts of this clonotype. J is TRBJ1-3 and V is TRBV27; maybe TRBD1 (6 bases). CDR3 length: 13 amino acids. The germline V gene encodes CDR1 MNHEY and CDR2 SMNVEV (reference sequence). Between the trimmed V and J ends, which lost 5 bases and 3 bases, there was a span of 8 bases. CDR3 sequence (DNA): TGTGCCAGCAGTGGACAGATTGGAAACACCATATATTTT. Amino acids: CASSGQIGNTIYF.

This clonotype was seen at least ten times. J is TRBJ2-3 and V is TRBV5-1; D gene ambiguous. Germline V lookup: CDR1 SGHRS, CDR2 YFSETQ. The CDR3 loop spans 13 amino acids. V lost 4 bases and J lost 2, with 8 bases in between. The CDR3 sequence: CASSNTNTDTQYF. As DNA, the CDR3 is TGCGCCAGCAGCAACACTAACACAGATACGCAGTATTTT.

V gene TRBV18 combines with J gene TRBJ2-5; TRBD1 or TRBD2 may be the D gene (5 bases each). CDR3 length: 17 residues. Trimming removed 5 bases from V and 2 bases from J, with 21 bases in between. Per the germline V gene, CDR1 is KGHSH and CDR2 is LQKENI. The CDR3 sequence: CASSDYYRDANQETQYF. The CDR3 DNA sequence: TGTGCCAGCTCAGACTACTACCGGGACGCAAATCAAGAGACCCAGTACTTC. Drawing the rest from reference TRBV18 and TRBJ2-5, the complete variable domain is NAGVMQNPRHLVRRRGQEARLRCSPMKGHSHVYWYRQLPEEGLKFMVYLQKENIIDESGMPKERFSAEFPKEGPSILRIQQVVRGDSAAYFCASSDYYRDANQETQYFGPGTRLLVL.

The chain uses TRBV4-1 and TRBJ2-3; TRBD2 matches at 13 bases. The V segment lost 3 bases and the J segment 4 bases; nucleotides outside the gene matches: 13. In germline, CDR1 is MGHRA, CDR2 YSYEKL. This CDR3 is built from 19 residues. CDR3 sequence reads: CASSHPGLAGSGRADTQYF. CDR3 nucleotide sequence: TGCGCCAGCAGCCATCCGGGACTAGCGGGAAGTGGGAGAGCAGATACGCAGTATTTT.

The rearrangement joins TRBV20-1 to TRBJ2-5; 8 bases map to TRBD1. Per the germline V gene, CDR1 is DFQATT and CDR2 is SNEGSKA (reference sequence). The junction had 9 bases not matched to a gene; V was cut back by 5 bases and J by 7 bases. The CDR3 is 13 amino acids. The CDR3 here is CSAPRQGMGTQYF. DNA of the CDR3: TGCAGTGCTCCTAGACAGGGGATGGGGACCCAGTACTTC.

There are many counts of this clonotype. The V call is TRBV6-1, the J call TRBJ2-2; D might be TRBD2 (5 bases). Germline CDR1 and CDR2: MNHNS and SASEGT. The CDR3 extends over 14 amino acids. V gave up 5 bases and J gave up 4 bases, with 11 bases separating them. The CDR3, as DNA: TGTGCCAGCAGTCCACAGCGGAGCACCGGGGAGCTGTTTTTT. Protein product: CASSPQRSTGELFF.

Of note for this clonotype: This may come from a read error, since a much larger clone is one base off. J is TRBJ2-3 and V is TRBV2; D unclear. CDR1 is SNHLY, CDR2 FYNNEI, per germline. The CDR3 loop spans 11 amino acids. CDR3 protein: CASSETDMQYF. As DNA, the CDR3 is TGTGCCAGCAGTGAAACAGATATGCAGTATTTT. The entire variable domain, with the rest obtained from reference TRBV2 and TRBJ2-3, is as follows: EPEVTQTPSHQVTQMGQEVILRCVPISNHLYFYWYRQILGQKVEFLVSFYNNEISEKSEIFDDQFSVERPDGSNFTLKIRSTKLEDSAMYFCASSETDMQYFGPGTRLTVL.

The chain employs TRBV5-1 and TRBJ2-7, with 10 bases that match TRBD2. The CDR3 contains 16 residues. The V and J ends lost 0 bases and 3 bases, in that order; junction bases with no gene match: 6. Germline loops: CDR1 SGHRS, CDR2 YFSETQ. Written as DNA, the CDR3 is TGCGCCAGCAGCTTGGATGGGACTAGCGCATTCTACGAGCAGTACTTC. It codes for CASSLDGTSAFYEQYF. Full variable domain (outside the CDR3, taken from reference TRBV5-1 and TRBJ2-7): KAGVTQTPRYLIKTRGQQVTLSCSPISGHRSVSWYQQTPGQGLQFLFEYFSETQRNKGNFPGRFSGRQFSNSRSEMNVSTLELGDSALYLCASSLDGTSAFYEQYFGPGTRLTVT.

This clonotype showed up many times. The gene calls are TRBV6-1 and TRBJ2-3; D not resolved. The CDR3 sequence is 14 residues long. Germline CDR1 MNHNS, CDR2 SASEGT. Deletions cut 1 base from V and 3 bases from J, with 8 bases between. CDR3 coding DNA: TGTGCCAGCAGTGAAGTATACGCGACAGATACGCAGTATTTT. Translation gives CASSEVYATDTQYF.

This clonotype came up many times. The V and J genes are TRBV7-2 and TRBJ1-2; no clear D. With 0 bases removed from V and 0 bases from J, the gap between germline ends came to 14 bases. The CDR3 has 17 residues. Looked up from germline, CDR1 is SGHTA and CDR2 is FQGNSA. CDR3 protein: CASSLAGEYSANYGYTF. The CDR3 bases are TGTGCCAGCAGCTTAGCTGGGGAATATTCAGCTAACTATGGCTACACCTTC.

In this sample, this clonotype turned up many times. The chain employs TRBV7-2 and TRBJ2-5; no definite D call. V gave up 6 bases and J gave up 3 bases, with 11 bases separating them. This CDR3 comprises 13 residues. CDR1 SGHTA and CDR2 FQGNSA come from the germline V gene. The CDR3 nucleotides are TGTGCCAGCAGTCGCAGCGACGAAGAGACCCAGTACTTC. Its protein product is CASSRSDEETQYF.

This clonotype was recorded at least ten times. This chain links TRBV28 with TRBJ2-1; 8 bases fit TRBD2. The length of the CDR3 is 16 residues. V gave up 10 bases and J gave up 12 bases; unmatched junction bases: 23. Germline V gives CDR1 MDHEN, CDR2 SYDVKM. The chain's CDR3 is CATPQIRRLALPRQFF. In nucleotides, the CDR3 is TGTGCCACCCCACAGATCCGGCGACTAGCGCTCCCTAGGCAGTTCTTC.

The table lists this clonotype with a few counts. The chain links TRBV11-2 to TRBJ2-7; D perhaps matches TRBD1 (6 bases). V was trimmed by 5 bases and J by 2 bases, leaving 19 bases between them. This CDR3 region has 16 residues. Germline V gene lookup returns CDR1 SGHAT and CDR2 FQNNGV. For the CDR3, the DNA is TGTGCCAGCAGCCCTACAACAGGGATTCATCCCTACGAGCAGTACTTC. It codes for CASSPTTGIHPYEQYF.

This clonotype was counted at least ten times. The V gene is TRBV3-1, the J gene TRBJ1-1, with a tentative D call TRBD1 (6 bases). The germline V gene encodes CDR1 LGHDT and CDR2 YNNKEL (reference sequence). Trimming removed 3 bases at V and 5 bases at J, with 7 bases between. The CDR3 has 12 amino acids. The CDR3 loop reads CASSQGATEAFF. The CDR3 coding sequence is TGTGCCAGCAGCCAGGGGGCTACTGAAGCTTTCTTT.

This clonotype was seen more than once but under ten times. The chain uses TRBV4-2 and TRBJ2-2, with D hard to call. V lost 1 base and J 5 bases, leaving 11 bases between the germline ends. The CDR3 is made up of 15 amino acids. Germline assignment: CDR1 LGHNA and CDR2 YNFKEQ. The chain's CDR3 is CASSQGRTETGELFF. The CDR3 DNA follows: TGTGCCAGCAGCCAAGGTCGCACGGAGACCGGGGAGCTGTTTTTT.

This clonotype was found many times. The CDR3 region is CASSSVPGQGGSISYGYTF. Here the CDR3 DNA reads TGTGCCAGCAGTTCCGTACCAGGACAGGGTGGGTCTATCAGCTATGGCTACACCTTC. The chain has TRBV12-3 or TRBV12-4 and TRBJ1-2; 8 bases match TRBD1. The CDR3 contains 19 residues. J was trimmed by 4 bases and V by 4 bases; bases with no gene match: 20.

Worth noting for this clonotype: A read error may explain this, as a much larger clone is one base away. This rearrangement joins TRBV19 to TRBJ2-2; 13 bases are a match to TRBD2. The CDR3 runs to 15 residues. Germline V gene data show CDR1 as LNHDA and CDR2 as SQIVND (reference sequence). V lost 5 bases and J lost 11; bases outside the gene matches: 8. The CDR3 region is CASSEGLAGTYELFF. The CDR3 nucleotides read TGTGCCAGTAGTGAGGGACTAGCGGGAACCTACGAGCTGTTTTTT.

With regard to this clonotype: A read error may produce the germline difference seen at one junction end. CDR3 bases: TGTACCAGCAGTTTCGGGGACTATGGCTACACCTTC. Protein product: CTSSFGDYGYTF. This chain connects TRBV12-3 or TRBV12-4 to TRBJ1-2; D uncertain. This CDR3 spans 12 amino acids.

This clonotype was picked up a small number of times. The V gene is TRBV19, the J gene TRBJ2-1, with D perhaps TRBD2 (7 bases). The CDR3 consists of 14 residues. The V and J ends lost 10 bases and 4 bases respectively, with 17 bases between them. Germline V CDR1 and CDR2: LNHDA, SQIVND (reference sequence). CDR3 in amino acids: CATNGGRIYNEQFF. The CDR3 nucleotides read TGTGCCACTAACGGGGGGCGTATTTACAATGAGCAGTTCTTC. Looking up the rest from reference TRBV19 and TRBJ2-1 gives the full variable domain: DGGITQSPKYLFRKEGQNVTLSCEQNLNHDAMYWYRQDPGQGLRLIYYSQIVNDFQKGDIAEGYSVSREKKESFPLTVTSAQKNPTAFYLCATNGGRIYNEQFFGPGTRLTVL.

Points on this clonotype: A much larger clone lies one base from this, so it may be a read error. This sequence joins TRBV28 and TRBJ2-6; weak D call: TRBD1 (7 bases). Germline V CDR1 and CDR2: MDHEN, SYDVKM. The V end lost 5 bases, the J end lost 1 base, and 18 bases lay between the germline ends. The CDR3 length is 18 residues. The CDR3 sequence is CASSVPGAGGSGANVLTF. The CDR3 DNA is TGTGCCAGCAGTGTCCCCGGGGCAGGGGGGTCTGGGGCCAACGTCCTGACTTTC.

Of note for this clonotype: A much bigger clone sits one base away, suggesting this may be a read error. This rearrangement joins TRBV9 to TRBJ2-7, with TRBD1 matching over 7 bases. CDR1 SGDLS and CDR2 YYNGEE come from the germline V gene. Trimming took 8 bases from V and 5 from J; bases not matched to a gene: 10. The CDR3 extends over 13 amino acids. The CDR3 loop is CASSRDSENEQYF. The CDR3, as DNA: TGTGCCAGTAGTAGGGACAGTGAGAACGAGCAGTACTTC.

This clonotype was picked up many times. The rearrangement links TRBV28 to TRBJ1-1; D not certain. Germline V gene data show CDR1 as MDHEN and CDR2 as SYDVKM. The CDR3 has 12 residues. Trimming shortened V by 5 bases and J by 7 bases, and 11 bases separated the two germline ends. Written as DNA, the CDR3 is TGTGCCAGCAGTAGCGAAATAGGTGAAGCTTTCTTT. This codes for CASSSEIGEAFF.

Comments on this clonotype: One end of the junction fails to match germline, which may point to a read error. The J gene is TRBJ1-2, the V gene TRBV7-2; 10 bases fit TRBD1. The CDR3 consists of 16 residues. The germline V gene encodes CDR1 SGHTA and CDR2 FQGNSA. CDR3 loop: CASSSPGQGLIYGYTF. In DNA form, the CDR3 reads TGTGCCAGCAGCTCTCCGGGACAGGGGTTAATCTATGGCTACACTTTC.

Turning to this clonotype: A much more abundant neighbour one base away suggests this may be a read error. The rearrangement links TRBV7-2 to TRBJ2-7, with unresolved D. Germline CDR1 is SGHTA and CDR2 is FQGNSA. The CDR3 runs 14 residues. Here the CDR3 DNA reads TGTGCCAGCAGCTTAGCGTTCCACTCCTACGAGAAGTACTTC. This encodes CASSLAFHSYEKYF.

This clonotype was found many times. The chain recombines TRBV6-2 or TRBV6-3 with TRBJ2-5, with TRBD2 as a possible D gene (6 bases). V was shortened by 2 bases and J by 1 base, with 14 bases between the two germline ends. The CDR3 consists of 16 residues. From germline, CDR1 is MNHEY and CDR2 SVGEGT. The CDR3 bases are TGTGCCAGCAGTTACCCTCCCCGGACTACCCAAGAGACCCAGTACTTC. This sequence encodes CASSYPPRTTQETQYF.